Following are 25 T cell receptor beta chains from one sample sequenced in a study of CD8+ T cells in alopecia areata. Investigators isolated RNA and reverse transcribed it into cDNA to act as the sequencing template. Using immunoSEQ multiplex PCR, the repertoire was profiled, and TCRdb retains in-frame clones only, with some absent. The repertoire holds 200,000 to 250,000 clones, with 50% to 65% as singletons. The specimen comprised CD4+ T cells sorted from blood, sampled at week 0. The receptors were sampled from a human donor with alopecia areata.

V and J are TRBV23-1 and TRBJ2-3; D might be TRBD2 (6 bases). TRBV23-1 is filed as an ORF, its function uncertain. This CDR3 has 16 amino acids. V was trimmed by 4 bases and J by 1 base, leaving 15 bases between them. The CDR3 spells CASSPAGGWCTDTQYF. The CDR3 nucleotides are TGCGCCAGCAGTCCCGCCGGAGGGTGGTGCACAGATACGCAGTATTTT.

This clone was counted between two and nine times. This chain connects TRBV15 to TRBJ2-5; D is possibly TRBD1 or TRBD2 (7 bases each). The CDR3 contains 15 residues. Trimming removed 2 bases from V and 9 bases from J, with 19 bases in between. Germline CDR1 and CDR2: LNHNV and YYDKDF (reference sequence). The CDR3 is CATSRLDRDYGAQYF. Written as DNA, the CDR3 is TGTGCCACCAGCAGATTAGACAGGGACTATGGAGCCCAGTACTTC. Based on the CDR3 plus reference TRBV15 and TRBJ2-5, the full variable domain is DAMVIQNPRYQVTQFGKPVTLSCSQTLNHNVMYWYQQKSSQAPKLLFHYYDKDFNNEADTPDNFQSRRPNTSFCFLDIRSPGLGDTAMYLCATSRLDRDYGAQYFGPGTRLLVL.

V usage is TRBV7-6 and J usage is TRBJ1-2; 8 positions match TRBD1. J lost 7 bases, V lost 5 bases, and 9 bases had no gene match. The V gene's germline CDR1 is SGHVS and CDR2 FNYEAQ. The CDR3 covers 14 residues. The CDR3 sequence: CASSHGDRGGGYTF. DNA of the CDR3: TGTGCCAGCAGCCATGGAGACAGGGGTGGTGGCTACACCTTC.

This clone was detected only a few times. The chain has TRBV2 and TRBJ2-2; either TRBD1 or TRBD2 may fit D (5 bases each). V was cut by 2 bases and J by 7 bases, with 14 bases left in between. The CDR3 extends over 15 amino acids. CDR1 and CDR2 from the germline V gene are SNHLY and FYNNEI. The CDR3 spells CASSERGDLGGELFF. CDR3 sequence (DNA): TGTGCCAGCAGTGAACGGGGCGACCTAGGCGGGGAGCTGTTTTTT.

The chain carries TRBV4-2 and TRBJ1-1; perhaps TRBD1 as D (5 bases). Trimming shortened V by 0 bases and J by 3 bases, and 11 bases separated the two germline ends. The germline V gene has CDR1 LGHNA and CDR2 YNFKEQ. The CDR3 loop spans 15 amino acids. DNA for the CDR3: TGTGCCAGCAGCCAAGACGGGGGACGGGACACTGAAGCTTTCTTT. As protein: CASSQDGGRDTEAFF.

CDR3 protein: CASSNRDRGTQETQYF. Here the CDR3 DNA reads TGTGCCAGCAGTAACCGGGACAGGGGAACCCAAGAGACCCAGTACTTC. This chain joins TRBV25-1 and TRBJ2-5; TRBD1 agrees at 10 bases. The germline V gene has CDR1 MGHDK and CDR2 SYGVNS. V gave up 5 bases and J gave up 1 base; unmatched junction bases: 7. CDR3 length: 16 residues.

For the CDR3, the DNA is TGTGCCAGCAGCACACACGGGACTAGGGGCACAGATACGCAGTATTTT. This translates into CASSTHGTRGTDTQYF. The chain employs TRBV9 and TRBJ2-3; TRBD2 agrees at 8 bases. Germline-derived CDR1 and CDR2 are SGDLS and YYNGEE. V dropped 4 bases and J dropped 1; count of bases not matched to a gene: 8. CDR3 length equals 16 residues.

V usage is TRBV2 and J usage is TRBJ2-1; D is unclear. V was shortened by 4 bases and J by 9 bases, with 4 bases between the two germline ends. CDR3 length: 10 amino acids. CDR1 is SNHLY and CDR2 is FYNNEI in the germline V gene. CDR3 amino acids: CASSGVEQFF. DNA for the CDR3: TGTGCCAGCAGTGGCGTTGAGCAGTTCTTC.

Only a few counts were recorded for this clone. The rearrangement links TRBV6-5 to TRBJ2-3; D gene ambiguous. CDR3 length equals 13 residues. Germline CDR1 is MNHEY and CDR2 is SVGAGI. Trimming removed 0 bases from V and 4 bases from J, with 5 bases in between. This chain's CDR3 is CASSYSNADTQYF. The CDR3, as DNA: TGTGCCAGCAGTTACTCGAATGCAGATACGCAGTATTTT.

There are a few counts of this clone. The rearrangement uses TRBV4-1 and TRBJ2-1; D is perhaps TRBD1 or TRBD2 (5 bases each). The CDR3 runs to 16 residues. The V gene lost 2 bases and the J gene lost 0 bases, with 11 bases spanning the gap. Germline V gene lookup returns CDR1 MGHRA and CDR2 YSYEKL. The CDR3 DNA is TGCGCCAGCAGCCAACCGGGACGGTACTCCTACAATGAGCAGTTCTTC. Translated, it gives CASSQPGRYSYNEQFF.

The chain employs TRBV5-1 and TRBJ2-1, with 7 bases lining up with TRBD1. This CDR3 is built from 16 residues. Germline V lookup: CDR1 SGHRS, CDR2 YFSETQ. V shed 0 bases, J shed 5 bases, and the junction held 8 bases outside the gene matches. The CDR3 DNA reads TGCGCCAGCAGCTTGGGCCGGGACAGAGTACACAATGAGCAGTTCTTC. Residues: CASSLGRDRVHNEQFF.

The genes are TRBV6-6 and TRBJ1-1, with D unresolved. V was pared by 4 bases and J by 1 base, with 13 bases between. The CDR3 covers 15 residues. Germline CDR1 MNHNY, CDR2 SVGAGI (reference sequence). CDR3 nucleotides: TGTGCCAGCAGTTTAAGACAAAATCAGAACACTGAAGCTTTCTTT. Its translation is CASSLRQNQNTEAFF.

This clone has more than one count but fewer than ten. The chain is built from TRBV7-2 and TRBJ2-7, with TRBD2 as a possible D gene (7 bases). The CDR3 runs 14 residues. Trimming cost V 8 bases and J 3 bases, with 17 bases left between them. Germline V gene lookup returns CDR1 SGHTA and CDR2 FQGNSA. This CDR3 reads CASESGGNYYEQYF. In DNA form, the CDR3 reads TGTGCCAGCGAATCGGGGGGCAACTACTACGAGCAGTACTTC.

CDR3 loop: CATCLGGDGEQYF. CDR3 bases: TGTGCCACCTGTCTAGGAGGGGACGGCGAGCAGTACTTC. The V and J genes are TRBV6-6 and TRBJ2-7, with D possibly being TRBD2 (6 bases). Germline V CDR1 and CDR2: MNHNY, SVGAGI (reference sequence). The CDR3 extends over 13 amino acids. The germline V and J ends were trimmed by 10 bases and 6 bases, with 19 bases remaining between them.

V and J are TRBV27 and TRBJ1-1; D remains unclear. Germline V lookup: CDR1 MNHEY, CDR2 SMNVEV (reference sequence). The CDR3 has 15 amino acids. Trimming left V 0 bases short and J 0 bases short, with 8 bases between. The CDR3 DNA reads TGTGCCAGCAGTTTATCAGTTACCTTGAACACTGAAGCTTTCTTT. Its protein is CASSLSVTLNTEAFF.

The chain links TRBV7-9 to TRBJ2-2; D perhaps matches TRBD1 (6 bases). V lost 5 bases and J 6 bases, leaving 16 bases between the germline ends. CDR1 SEHNR and CDR2 FQNEAQ come from the germline V gene (reference sequence). CDR3 length equals 15 residues. CDR3 protein: CASSPNGRGAGELFF. The DNA of the CDR3 is TGTGCCAGCAGCCCCAACGGCAGGGGCGCCGGGGAGCTGTTTTTT. Full variable domain (missing parts from reference TRBV7-9 and TRBJ2-2): DTGVSQNPRHKITKRGQNVTFRCDPISEHNRLYWYRQTLGQGPEFLTYFQNEAQLEKSRLLSDRFSAERPKGSFSTLEIQRTEQGDSAMYLCASSPNGRGAGELFFGEGSRLTVL.

This clone has only one observation. The gene calls are TRBV6-5 and TRBJ2-3; TRBD1 matches at 8 bases. Germline CDR1 and CDR2: MNHEY and SVGAGI. V lost 5 bases to trimming and J lost 1 base; unmatched junction nucleotides: 2. This CDR3 region has 14 residues. The CDR3 DNA follows: TGTGCCAGCAGTCAGGACAGGGGCACAGATACGCAGTATTTT. Its translation is CASSQDRGTDTQYF.

The chain joins TRBV27 to TRBJ1-2; D is unresolved. Germline V gene lookup returns CDR1 MNHEY and CDR2 SMNVEV (reference sequence). The CDR3 has 13 residues. V gave up 3 bases and J gave up 0 bases, with 5 bases separating them. The CDR3 nucleotides read TGTGCCAGCAGTTTTGGAGCTAACTATGGCTACACCTTC. Translating it yields CASSFGANYGYTF.

With respect to this clone: Other nucleotide sequences from this sample produce the same CDR3. The chain has TRBV5-1 and TRBJ1-5; D is unresolved. This CDR3 region has 13 residues. The germline V gene encodes CDR1 SGHRS and CDR2 YFSETQ. V was clipped by 0 bases and J by 0 bases, with 1 base between them. In DNA, the CDR3 is TGCGCCAGCAGCTTGGGTAGCAATCAGCCCCAGCATTTT. Residues: CASSLGSNQPQHF. Variable domain in full (rest from reference TRBV5-1 and TRBJ1-5): KAGVTQTPRYLIKTRGQQVTLSCSPISGHRSVSWYQQTPGQGLQFLFEYFSETQRNKGNFPGRFSGRQFSNSRSEMNVSTLELGDSALYLCASSLGSNQPQHFGDGTRLSIL.

A few counts support this clone. CDR3 amino acids: CASSLVLAGDQSGELFF. The CDR3 bases are TGTGCCAGCAGCTTAGTCCTAGCGGGAGATCAATCCGGGGAGCTGTTTTTT. The genes are TRBV7-9 and TRBJ2-2, with 10 positions matching TRBD2. The length of the CDR3 is 17 residues. Trimming removed 1 base from V and 6 bases from J; junction bases left unmatched: 8. The germline V gene encodes CDR1 SEHNR and CDR2 FQNEAQ (reference sequence).

The rearrangement links TRBV30 to TRBJ2-3; D is possibly TRBD1 (6 bases). V lost 0 bases to trimming and J lost 1 base, with 14 bases between them. Germline V gene lookup returns CDR1 GTSNPN and CDR2 SVGIG (reference sequence). CDR3 length: 16 residues. The CDR3 sequence: CAWSVGQPGGTDTQYF. The CDR3 nucleotides read TGTGCCTGGAGTGTAGGACAGCCAGGCGGCACAGATACGCAGTATTTT.

CDR3 coding DNA: TGTGCCAGCAGTCGTCCCGGACTAACGCAAGGCGAGCAGTACTTC. Protein sequence: CASSRPGLTQGEQYF. This sequence joins TRBV25-1 and TRBJ2-7; tentative D call: TRBD2 (6 bases). The CDR3 has 15 residues. Trimming took 5 bases from V and 6 from J, leaving 20 bases between them. From germline, CDR1 is MGHDK and CDR2 SYGVNS.

The rearrangement links TRBV30 to TRBJ2-1, with a weak D call TRBD1 (6 bases). CDR1 is GTSNPN and CDR2 is SVGIG in the germline V gene (reference sequence). V was trimmed by 3 bases and J by 13 bases, leaving 13 bases between them. The CDR3 is made up of 11 amino acids. The CDR3 nucleotides read TGTGCCTGGAGCCAAGGGGGTCCACAGTTCTTC. Translated: CAWSQGGPQFF.

This chain connects TRBV6-5 to TRBJ1-1, with 7 bases identical to TRBD1. Per the germline V gene, CDR1 is MNHEY and CDR2 is SVGAGI. After removal of 7 bases from V and 0 bases from J, the junction contained 8 bases not matched to a gene. The CDR3 has 15 amino acids. The DNA for the CDR3 is TGTGCCAGCATTCACAGGGGAGGGATGAACACTGAAGCTTTCTTT. This gives the protein CASIHRGGMNTEAFF.

V is TRBV2 and J is TRBJ1-5, with D uncertain. There are 13 residues in the CDR3. The V gene's germline CDR1 is SNHLY and CDR2 FYNNEI. V was trimmed by 7 bases and J by 7 bases, leaving 14 bases between them. CDR3 amino acids: CASTLDGEQPQHF. The CDR3 DNA follows: TGTGCCAGCACCTTAGACGGGGAGCAGCCCCAGCATTTT.